The 17 T cell receptor beta chains below all came from one sample that was sequenced in a study of blood T cell repertoires in COVID-19. The table came from immunoSEQ multiplex PCR; TCRdb's copy has only in-frame clones and leaves some out. The repertoire has tens of thousands of clones, about 90% of them found once; the top ten carry about 6%. Sequenced sample: peripheral blood. The receptors here all came from a human donor in a cohort sampled during active COVID-19.

The J gene is TRBJ1-4, the V gene TRBV4-2, with TRBD1 matching 7 bases. The germline gives CDR1 LGHNA, CDR2 YNFKEQ. Losses at the gene ends were 0 bases for V and 4 bases for J; bases not matched to a gene: 5. The CDR3 is made up of 16 amino acids. CDR3 sequence reads: CASSQDRDSINEKLFF. The CDR3 region has the DNA TGTGCCAGCAGCCAAGACCGGGACAGTATTAATGAAAAACTGTTTTTT.

This clone occurred once. The chain employs TRBV6-4 and TRBJ1-4, with a possible D match to TRBD1 (5 bases). The V gene lost 0 bases and the J gene lost 4 bases, with 9 bases spanning the gap. Germline assignment: CDR1 MRHNA and CDR2 SNTAGT. The length of the CDR3 is 15 residues. CDR3 sequence reads: CASSDSLQDNEKLFF. CDR3 DNA sequence: TGTGCCAGCAGTGACTCGTTACAGGATAATGAAAAACTGTTTTTT.

The chain links TRBV4-3 to TRBJ1-1, with 8 bases that match TRBD1. The CDR3 is 17 amino acids. V lost 0 bases to trimming and J lost 1 base; unmatched junction nucleotides: 7. Germline values: CDR1 LGHNA, CDR2 YSLEER. DNA for the CDR3: TGCGCCAGCAGCCAAGATCGTCCAGGGGGCTCGAACACTGAAGCTTTCTTT. Its protein is CASSQDRPGGSNTEAFF.

Here the CDR3 reads CASVGGFGTDTQYF. The CDR3 nucleotides read TGTGCCAGTGTGGGGGGTTTCGGAACAGATACGCAGTATTTT. The rearrangement joins TRBV6-5 to TRBJ2-3, with D tentatively TRBD2 (6 bases). CDR1 is MNHEY, CDR2 SVGAGI, per germline. V lost 9 bases and J lost 3, with 16 bases in between. This CDR3 is 14 amino acids long.

This chain joins TRBV5-1 and TRBJ2-3; D is perhaps TRBD2 (5 bases). Trimming left V 4 bases short and J 1 base short, with 13 bases between. The CDR3 length is 15 residues. Germline CDR1 reads SGHRS; CDR2 reads YFSETQ. CDR3 nucleotide sequence: TGCGCCAGCAGCGCAATGGGGAGCCGCACAGATACGCAGTATTTT. Its translation: CASSAMGSRTDTQYF.

The CDR3 DNA sequence: TGTGCCAGCAGATCACAGGGGGCGGTCCAAGAGACCCAGTACTTC. Its protein is CASRSQGAVQETQYF. The chain employs TRBV2 and TRBJ2-5; 9 positions match TRBD1. V dropped 6 bases and J dropped 1; count of bases not matched to a gene: 6. CDR1 and CDR2 (germline): SNHLY, FYNNEI. The CDR3 length is 15 residues.

This clone was picked up one time. CDR3 nucleotides: TGTGCCAGCAGCATTTACAGGGACGCCCCCAATTCACCCCTCCACTTT. It yields the protein CASSIYRDAPNSPLHF. The chain couples TRBV5-8 to TRBJ1-6, with D possibly matching TRBD1 (6 bases). The CDR3 totals 16 residues. The V and J ends lost 4 bases and 7 bases respectively, with 18 bases between them. From germline, CDR1 is SGHTS and CDR2 YDEGEE.

About this clone itself: Within the sample, other DNA sequences also encode this same CDR3. The chain couples TRBV19 to TRBJ1-5, with D possibly matching TRBD1 (5 bases). Trimming took 6 bases from V and 7 from J, leaving 13 bases between them. The CDR3 length is 13 residues. The germline V gene encodes CDR1 LNHDA and CDR2 SQIVND (reference sequence). The CDR3 spells CASSRGIEQPQHF. CDR3 sequence (DNA): TGTGCCAGTAGCCGGGGGATTGAGCAGCCCCAGCATTTT.

CDR3 protein: CASSPTFGQPHGYTF. The CDR3 DNA reads TGTGCCAGCAGCCCTACCTTTGGACAGCCCCATGGCTACACCTTC. The chain uses TRBV3-1 (or the pseudogene TRBV3-2) and TRBJ1-2; D is perhaps TRBD1 (6 bases). Per germline, CDR1 LGHDT and CDR2 YNNKEL (reference sequence). This CDR3 spans 15 amino acids. The germline V and J ends were trimmed by 4 bases and 6 bases, with 18 bases remaining between them.

This clone was picked up one time. CDR3: CASSSGQGAYGYTF. Here the CDR3 DNA reads TGTGCCAGCAGCTCCGGACAGGGGGCCTATGGCTACACCTTC. The chain has TRBV7-9 and TRBJ1-2; TRBD1 agrees at 11 bases. CDR3 size: 14 residues. The junction had 2 bases not matched to a gene; V was cut back by 4 bases and J by 4 bases. Germline assignment: CDR1 SEHNR and CDR2 FQNEAQ (reference sequence).

In this sample, this clone turned up once. The genes are TRBV5-1 and TRBJ2-5; TRBD1 might be the D (6 bases). Germline CDR1 reads SGHRS; CDR2 reads YFSETQ. CDR3 length: 12 residues. Deletions cut 9 bases from V and 2 bases from J, with 11 bases between. For the CDR3, the DNA is TGCGCCACCAAGGACAGTCAAGAGACCCAGTACTTC. Translated, it gives CATKDSQETQYF. Combining the CDR3 with reference TRBV5-1 and TRBJ2-5 gives the whole variable domain KAGVTQTPRYLIKTRGQQVTLSCSPISGHRSVSWYQQTPGQGLQFLFEYFSETQRNKGNFPGRFSGRQFSNSRSEMNVSTLELGDSALYLCATKDSQETQYFGPGTRLLVL.

The chain employs TRBV12-5 and TRBJ2-7; TRBD1 is a possible D gene (5 bases). CDR3 size: 18 residues. Germline CDR1 LGHNT, CDR2 FRNRAP. V shed 3 bases and J shed 2 bases, with 23 bases lying between them. The CDR3 here is CASGFSPDTINSTYEQYF. CDR3 bases: TGTGCTAGTGGTTTTAGCCCGGACACCATAAATAGTACCTACGAGCAGTACTTC.

The V gene is TRBV27, the J gene TRBJ1-1, with 9 bases identical to TRBD1. This CDR3 has 13 amino acids. Losses at the gene ends were 6 bases for V and 6 bases for J; bases not matched to a gene: 5. The germline V gene encodes CDR1 MNHEY and CDR2 SMNVEV (reference sequence). CDR3 in amino acids: CASRGQGYAEAFF. For the CDR3, the DNA is TGTGCCAGCAGGGGACAGGGTTATGCTGAAGCTTTCTTT.

The chain links TRBV7-9 to TRBJ2-5; D is uncertain. Germline V gene sequence: CDR1 SEHNR, CDR2 FQNEAQ (reference sequence). Trimming stripped 1 base from V and 0 bases from J, with 12 bases between. The CDR3 has 16 residues. The CDR3 DNA is TGTGCCAGCAGCTTAGGCGTAACGATGTACCAAGAGACCCAGTACTTC. Amino acid sequence: CASSLGVTMYQETQYF. The whole variable domain, remainder taken from reference TRBV7-9 and TRBJ2-5, is DTGVSQNPRHKITKRGQNVTFRCDPISEHNRLYWYRQTLGQGPEFLTYFQNEAQLEKSRLLSDRFSAERPKGSFSTLEIQRTEQGDSAMYLCASSLGVTMYQETQYFGPGTRLLVL.

This clone was seen once. The genes are TRBV24-1 and TRBJ1-2, with 8 bases lining up with TRBD1. This CDR3 comprises 15 residues. CDR1 KGHDR and CDR2 SFDVKD come from the germline V gene. The V gene end was trimmed by 2 bases and the J gene end by 7 bases; junction bases not matched to a gene: 8. The CDR3 region is CATSDSRQGSAGYTF. The CDR3 DNA reads TGTGCCACCAGTGATTCGCGACAGGGGAGTGCTGGCTACACCTTC.

The chain is built from TRBV4-2 and TRBJ2-5, with D possibly TRBD1 on 5 matching bases. Germline-derived CDR1 and CDR2 are LGHNA and YNFKEQ. The CDR3 covers 14 residues. With 3 bases removed from V and 4 bases from J, the gap between germline ends came to 12 bases. The CDR3 bases are TGTGCCAGCAGCCAGACGACAGTGGGAGAGACCCAGTACTTC. It yields the protein CASSQTTVGETQYF.

V usage is TRBV24-1 and J usage is TRBJ1-1; TRBD1 is a possible D gene (6 bases). Germline values: CDR1 KGHDR, CDR2 SFDVKD. The CDR3 is 16 residues long. Trimming took off 6 bases at V and 2 bases at J, with 18 bases between the two ends. This chain's CDR3 is CATSQLLGGANTEAFF. CDR3 bases: TGTGCCACCAGTCAGCTCCTAGGGGGGGCCAACACTGAAGCTTTCTTT.